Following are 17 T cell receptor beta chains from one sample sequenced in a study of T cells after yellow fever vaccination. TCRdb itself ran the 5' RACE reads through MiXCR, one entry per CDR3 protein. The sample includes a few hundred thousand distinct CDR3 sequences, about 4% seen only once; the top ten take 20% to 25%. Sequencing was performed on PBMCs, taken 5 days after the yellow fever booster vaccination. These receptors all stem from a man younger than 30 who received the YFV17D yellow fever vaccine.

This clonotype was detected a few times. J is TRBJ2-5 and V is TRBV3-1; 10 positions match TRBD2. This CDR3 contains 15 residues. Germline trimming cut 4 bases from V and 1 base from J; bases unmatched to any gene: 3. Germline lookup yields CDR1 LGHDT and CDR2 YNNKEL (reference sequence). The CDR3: CASSRVAGGQETQYF. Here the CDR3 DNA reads TGTGCCAGCAGCCGAGTAGCGGGGGGCCAAGAGACCCAGTACTTC.

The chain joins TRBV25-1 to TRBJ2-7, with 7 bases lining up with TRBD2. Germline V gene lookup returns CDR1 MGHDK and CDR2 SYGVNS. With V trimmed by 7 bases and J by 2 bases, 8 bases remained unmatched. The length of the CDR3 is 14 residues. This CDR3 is CASIRSGGAYEQYF. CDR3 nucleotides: TGTGCCAGCATCCGTTCTGGGGGGGCCTACGAGCAGTACTTC.

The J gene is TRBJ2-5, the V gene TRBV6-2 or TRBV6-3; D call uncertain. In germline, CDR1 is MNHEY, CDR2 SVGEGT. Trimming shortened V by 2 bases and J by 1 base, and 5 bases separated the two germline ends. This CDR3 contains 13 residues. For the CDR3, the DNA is TGTGCCAGCAGTTACGGGCTCCAAGAGACCCAGTACTTC. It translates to CASSYGLQETQYF.

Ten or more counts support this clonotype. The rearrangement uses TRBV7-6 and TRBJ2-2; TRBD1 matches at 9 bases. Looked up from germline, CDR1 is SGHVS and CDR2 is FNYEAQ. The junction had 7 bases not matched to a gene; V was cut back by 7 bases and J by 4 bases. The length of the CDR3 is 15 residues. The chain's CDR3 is CASTGGTGLTGELFF. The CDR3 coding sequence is TGTGCCAGCACCGGGGGGACAGGGCTCACCGGGGAGCTGTTTTTT.

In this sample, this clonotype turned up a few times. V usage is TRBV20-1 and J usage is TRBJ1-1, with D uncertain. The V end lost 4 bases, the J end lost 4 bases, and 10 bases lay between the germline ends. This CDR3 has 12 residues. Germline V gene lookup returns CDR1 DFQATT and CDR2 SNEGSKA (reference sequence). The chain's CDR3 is CSAKEKSTEAFF. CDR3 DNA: TGCAGTGCTAAAGAGAAGTCCACTGAAGCTTTCTTT.

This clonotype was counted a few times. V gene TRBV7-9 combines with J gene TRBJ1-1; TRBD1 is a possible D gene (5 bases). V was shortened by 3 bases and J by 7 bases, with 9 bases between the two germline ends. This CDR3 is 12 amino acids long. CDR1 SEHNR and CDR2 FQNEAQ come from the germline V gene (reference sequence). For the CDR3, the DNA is TGTGCCAGCAGCTTTGCGGGGGATGAAGCTTTCTTT. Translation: CASSFAGDEAFF.

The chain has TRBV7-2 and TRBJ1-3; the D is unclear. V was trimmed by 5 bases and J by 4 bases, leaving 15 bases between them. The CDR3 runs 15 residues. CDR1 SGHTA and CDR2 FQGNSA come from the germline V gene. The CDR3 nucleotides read TGTGCCAGCAGCCCCCGGGTGGGGTCAGGAAACACCATATATTTT. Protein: CASSPRVGSGNTIYF.

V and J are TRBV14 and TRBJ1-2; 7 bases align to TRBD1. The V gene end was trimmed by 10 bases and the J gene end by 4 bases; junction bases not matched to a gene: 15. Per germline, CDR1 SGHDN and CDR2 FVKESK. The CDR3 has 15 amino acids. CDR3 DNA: TGTGCCACCGCCTTACTGCCCCGGGACAGCTATGGCTACACCTTC. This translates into CATALLPRDSYGYTF.

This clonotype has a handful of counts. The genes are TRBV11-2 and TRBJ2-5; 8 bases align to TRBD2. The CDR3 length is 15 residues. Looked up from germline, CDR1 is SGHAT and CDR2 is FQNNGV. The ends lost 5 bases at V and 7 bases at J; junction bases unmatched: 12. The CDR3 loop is CASSPSGGGQVTQYF. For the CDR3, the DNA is TGTGCCAGCAGCCCGTCAGGCGGGGGGCAGGTGACCCAGTACTTC.

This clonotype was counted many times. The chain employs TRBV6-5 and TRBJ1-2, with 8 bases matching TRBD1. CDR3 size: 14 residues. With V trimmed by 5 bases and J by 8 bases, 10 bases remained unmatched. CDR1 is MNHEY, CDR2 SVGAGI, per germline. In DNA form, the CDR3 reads TGTGCCAGCAGTCCCGGACAGGGCGGAAAAGGCTACACCTTC. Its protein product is CASSPGQGGKGYTF.

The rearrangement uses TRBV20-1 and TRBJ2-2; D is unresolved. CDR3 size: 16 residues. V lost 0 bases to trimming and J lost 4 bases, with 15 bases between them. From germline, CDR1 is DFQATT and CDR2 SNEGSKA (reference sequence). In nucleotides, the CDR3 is TGCAGTGCTAGAGATAAATACAGAGCCCTCACCGGGGAGCTGTTTTTT. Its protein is CSARDKYRALTGELFF.

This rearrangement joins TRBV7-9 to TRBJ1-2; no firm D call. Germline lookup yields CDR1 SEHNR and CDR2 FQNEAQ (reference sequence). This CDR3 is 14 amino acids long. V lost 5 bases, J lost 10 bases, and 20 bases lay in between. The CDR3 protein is CASSEDGRPMDYTF. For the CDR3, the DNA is TGTGCCAGCAGCGAGGACGGGAGACCAATGGACTACACCTTC.

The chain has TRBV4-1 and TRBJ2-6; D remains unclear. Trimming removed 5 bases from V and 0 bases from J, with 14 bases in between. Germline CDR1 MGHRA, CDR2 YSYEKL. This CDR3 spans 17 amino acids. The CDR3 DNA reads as TGCGCCAGCAGCGAAGGCTTCGCCTTCTCTGGGGCCAACGTCCTGACTTTC. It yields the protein CASSEGFAFSGANVLTF.

The CDR3 DNA reads TGCGCCAGCAGCCAAGAGACGGCAGGGGGGGATGAAAAACTGTTTTTT. It encodes CASSQETAGGDEKLFF. The chain has TRBV4-3 and TRBJ1-4; 7 positions match TRBD1. Germline lookup yields CDR1 LGHNA and CDR2 YSLEER. This CDR3 spans 16 amino acids. V lost 0 bases and J lost 6; bases outside the gene matches: 7.

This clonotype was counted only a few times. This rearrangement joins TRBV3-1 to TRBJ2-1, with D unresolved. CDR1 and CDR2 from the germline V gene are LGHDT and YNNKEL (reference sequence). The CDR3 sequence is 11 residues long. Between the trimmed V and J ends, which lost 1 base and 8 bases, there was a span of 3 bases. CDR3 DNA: TGTGCCAGCAGCCAAGCCTATGAGCAGTTCTTC. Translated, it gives CASSQAYEQFF.

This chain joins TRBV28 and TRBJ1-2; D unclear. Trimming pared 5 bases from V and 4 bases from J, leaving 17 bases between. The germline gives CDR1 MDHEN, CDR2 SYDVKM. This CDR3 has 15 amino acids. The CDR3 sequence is CASSLPLTETYGYTF. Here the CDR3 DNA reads TGTGCCAGCAGTCTCCCTTTGACGGAAACCTATGGCTACACCTTC.

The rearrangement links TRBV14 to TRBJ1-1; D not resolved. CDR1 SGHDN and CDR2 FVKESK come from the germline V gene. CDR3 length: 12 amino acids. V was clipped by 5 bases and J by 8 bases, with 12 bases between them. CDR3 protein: CASSKGLTEAFF. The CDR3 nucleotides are TGTGCCAGCAGCAAAGGGTTAACCGAAGCTTTCTTT.